This T cell receptor (beta chain) was recorded in a study of blood T cells in healthy people across ages. Through a sample-barcoded 5' primer and a J-beta primer mix, a second PCR was run for 7 to 11 cycles. TCRdb called the 5' RACE reads again in MiXCR, with one record for every CDR3 protein. The sample has approximately 800,000 distinct CDR3 sequences, 53% seen once. The study recruited healthy Caucasian donors from Russia who were aged roughly 6 to 90. About 10 milliliters was the volume of peripheral blood drawn from each donor. The CDR3 has 15 residues. The germline gives CDR1 DFQATT, CDR2 SNEGSKA (reference sequence). With V trimmed by 3 bases and J by 2 bases, 9 bases remained unmatched.

Input material: blood. The rearrangement joins TRBV20-1 to TRBJ2-7, with 8 nucleotides matching TRBD2. The sequence came from a man at least 80 years old in good health. Written as DNA, the CDR3 is TGCAGTGCTAGGGGCTGGACTAGCCGCCCCTACGAGCAGTACTTC. This sequence encodes CSARGWTSRPYEQYF.